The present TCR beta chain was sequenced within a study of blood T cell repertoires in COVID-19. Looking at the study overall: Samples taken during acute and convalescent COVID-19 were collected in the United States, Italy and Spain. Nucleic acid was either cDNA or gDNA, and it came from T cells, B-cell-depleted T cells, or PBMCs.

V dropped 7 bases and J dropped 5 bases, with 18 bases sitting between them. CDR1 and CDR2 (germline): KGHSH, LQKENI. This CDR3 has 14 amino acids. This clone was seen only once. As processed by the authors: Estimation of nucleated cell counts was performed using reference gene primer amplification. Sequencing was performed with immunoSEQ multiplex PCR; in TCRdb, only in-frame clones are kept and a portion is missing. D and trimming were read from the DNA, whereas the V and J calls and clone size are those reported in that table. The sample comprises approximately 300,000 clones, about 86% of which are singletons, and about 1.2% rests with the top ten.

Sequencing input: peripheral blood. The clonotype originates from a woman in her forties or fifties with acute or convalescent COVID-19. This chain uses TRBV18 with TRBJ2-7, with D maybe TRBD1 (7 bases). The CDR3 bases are TGTGCCAGCTTACCGGAGGGGGCTCATAACGAGCAGTACTTC. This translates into CASLPEGAHNEQYF.